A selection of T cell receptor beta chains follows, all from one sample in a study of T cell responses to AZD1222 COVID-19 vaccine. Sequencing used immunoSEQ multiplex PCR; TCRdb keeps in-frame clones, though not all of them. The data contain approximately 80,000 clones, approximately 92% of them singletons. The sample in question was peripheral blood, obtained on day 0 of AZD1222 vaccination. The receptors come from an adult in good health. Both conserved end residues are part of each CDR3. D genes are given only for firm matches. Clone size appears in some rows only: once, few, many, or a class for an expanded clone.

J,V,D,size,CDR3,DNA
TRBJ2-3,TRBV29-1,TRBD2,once,CSVEDPTLAGVIDTQYF,TGCAGCGTTGAAGACCCTACTCTAGCGGGAGTTATAGATACGCAGTATTTT
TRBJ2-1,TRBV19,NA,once,CASSLTGLYNEQFF,TGTGCCAGTAGTCTGACAGGCCTCTACAATGAGCAGTTCTTC
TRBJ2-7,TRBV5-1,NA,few,CASSPQPRQPKIEQYF,TGCGCCAGCAGCCCCCAGCCCAGGCAGCCGAAAATCGAGCAGTACTTC
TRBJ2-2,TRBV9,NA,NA,CASSAPHSLTSTGELFF,TGTGCCAGCAGTGCCCCGCACTCCCTCACTTCCACCGGGGAGCTGTTTTTT
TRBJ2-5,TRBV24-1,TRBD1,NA,CATSDAGQGIEETQYF,TGTGCCACCAGTGATGCGGGACAGGGGATTGAAGAGACCCAGTACTTC
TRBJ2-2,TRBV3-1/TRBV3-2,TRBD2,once,CASSQDWLAGVSGELFF,TGTGCCAGCAGCCAAGATTGGCTAGCGGGAGTCAGCGGGGAGCTGTTTTTT
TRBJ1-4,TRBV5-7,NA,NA,CASSYRILRFNEKLFF,TGTGCCAGCAGCTACCGGATACTGAGATTCAATGAAAAACTGTTTTTT
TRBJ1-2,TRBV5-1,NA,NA,CASSLGTVGTNYGYTF,TGCGCCAGCAGCTTGGGTACAGTCGGAACTAACTATGGCTACACCTTC
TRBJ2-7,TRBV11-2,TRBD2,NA,CASSFTAGVYEQYF,TGTGCCAGCAGCTTTACTGCGGGGGTGTACGAGCAGTACTTC
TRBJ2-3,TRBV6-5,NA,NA,CASTRAGSTDTQYF,TGTGCCAGCACTCGGGCGGGAAGCACAGATACGCAGTATTTT
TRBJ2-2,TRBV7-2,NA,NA,CASSIVTLAGELFF,TGTGCCAGCAGCATAGTAACCCTGGCCGGGGAGCTGTTTTTT
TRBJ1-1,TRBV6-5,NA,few,CASSYLKGEAFF,TGTGCCAGCAGTTACCTAAAGGGTGAAGCTTTCTTT
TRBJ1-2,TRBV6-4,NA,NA,CASSDTWGSRLTF,TGTGCCAGCAGTGACACTTGGGGCAGCCGCCTCACCTTC
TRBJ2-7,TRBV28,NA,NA,CASSYRGGYEQYF,TGTGCCAGCAGTTATAGGGGGGGGTACGAGCAGTACTTC
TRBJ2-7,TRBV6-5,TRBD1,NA,CASSYSNRGSYEQYF,TGTGCCAGCAGTTACTCGAACAGGGGCTCCTACGAGCAGTACTTC
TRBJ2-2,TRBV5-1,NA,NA,CASSLDRVTGELFF,TGCGCCAGCAGCTTGGACAGGGTGACCGGGGAGCTGTTTTTT
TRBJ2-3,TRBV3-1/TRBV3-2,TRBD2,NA,CASSQEFVGLAGSDTQYF,TGTGCCAGCAGCCAAGAATTCGTGGGACTAGCGGGGTCAGATACGCAGTATTTT
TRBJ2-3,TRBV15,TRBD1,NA,CATKGQGDTDTQYF,TGTGCCACGAAGGGACAGGGTGACACAGATACGCAGTATTTT
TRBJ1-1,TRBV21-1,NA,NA,CAPYGGSEAFF,TGTGCCCCCTACGGGGGGTCTGAAGCTTTCTTT
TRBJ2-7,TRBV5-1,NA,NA,CASSSNQDEQYF,TGCGCCAGCAGCTCGAACCAGGACGAGCAGTACTTC
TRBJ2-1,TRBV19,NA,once,CASSTGWGVVSYNEQFF,TGTGCCAGTAGTACCGGGTGGGGGGTCGTCTCCTACAATGAGCAGTTCTTC
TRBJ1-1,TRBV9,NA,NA,CASSPSLQNTEAFF,TGTGCCAGCAGCCCCAGCCTGCAGAACACTGAAGCTTTCTTT
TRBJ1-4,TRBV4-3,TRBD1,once,CASSQDQDRGATNEKLFF,TGCGCCAGCAGCCAAGATCAGGACAGGGGTGCAACTAATGAAAAACTGTTTTTT
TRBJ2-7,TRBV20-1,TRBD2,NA,CSASPGTSVSYEQYF,TGCAGTGCTAGTCCCGGGACTAGCGTCTCCTACGAGCAGTACTTC
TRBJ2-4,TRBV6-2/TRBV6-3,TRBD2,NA,CASRPITGTSGRSAKNIQYF,TGTGCCAGCAGGCCTATTACCGGGACTAGCGGGAGAAGTGCCAAAAACATTCAGTACTTC
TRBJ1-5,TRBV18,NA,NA,CASFPSLGQPQHF,TGTGCCAGCTTTCCGAGTTTGGGGCAGCCCCAGCATTTT
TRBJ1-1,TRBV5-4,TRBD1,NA,CASSPQAGQALRSTEAFF,TGTGCCAGCAGCCCCCAAGCGGGACAGGCCCTACGTAGCACTGAAGCTTTCTTT
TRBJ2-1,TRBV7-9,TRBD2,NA,CASTLAGVNEQFF,TGTGCCAGCACCCTAGCGGGAGTCAATGAGCAGTTCTTC
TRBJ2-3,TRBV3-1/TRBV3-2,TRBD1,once,CASNPTGAFTDTQYF,TGTGCCAGCAATCCGACAGGGGCATTCACAGATACGCAGTATTTT
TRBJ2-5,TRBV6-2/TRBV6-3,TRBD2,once,CASSYWRVAGSGRVQETQYF,TGTGCCAGCAGTTATTGGAGAGTAGCAGGTAGCGGGAGGGTCCAAGAGACCCAGTACTTC
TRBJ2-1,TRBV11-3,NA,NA,CASSVGGNEQFF,TGTGCCAGCTCCGTTGGCGGGAATGAGCAGTTCTTC
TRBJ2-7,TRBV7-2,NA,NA,CASSEVRDHAYEQYF,TGTGCCAGCAGCGAAGTCCGGGACCATGCCTACGAGCAGTACTTC
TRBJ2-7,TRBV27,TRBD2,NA,CASSLELKGKAGTRTYEQYF,TGTGCCAGCAGTTTAGAACTTAAAGGAAAAGCGGGGACTAGAACCTACGAGCAGTACTTC
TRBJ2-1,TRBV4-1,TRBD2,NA,CASSQDMGGYNEQFF,TGCGCCAGCAGCCAAGACATGGGAGGGTACAATGAGCAGTTCTTC
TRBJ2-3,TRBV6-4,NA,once,CASSSAPTGTDTQYF,TGTGCCAGCAGTTCCGCCCCGACGGGCACAGATACGCAGTATTTT
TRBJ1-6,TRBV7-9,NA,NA,CASSLGLWASPLHF,TGTGCCAGCAGCTTAGGATTGTGGGCTTCACCCCTCCACTTT
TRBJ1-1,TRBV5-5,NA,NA,CASKTAGGNTEAFF,TGTGCCAGCAAGACCGCAGGAGGAAACACTGAAGCTTTCTTT
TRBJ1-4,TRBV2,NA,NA,CASSEGRPFEKLFF,TGTGCCAGCAGTGAAGGCAGGCCTTTTGAAAAACTGTTTTTT
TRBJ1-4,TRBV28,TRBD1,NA,CASRYRDRPWIGLFF,TGTGCCAGCAGATACCGGGACAGGCCCTGGATTGGACTGTTTTTT
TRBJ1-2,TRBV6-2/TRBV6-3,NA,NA,CASSYFRLYGYTF,TGTGCCAGCAGTTATTTCAGACTCTATGGCTACACCTTC
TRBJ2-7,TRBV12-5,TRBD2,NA,CASGISGDSYEQYF,TGTGCTAGTGGTATTAGCGGGGATTCCTACGAGCAGTACTTC
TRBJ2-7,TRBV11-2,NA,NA,CASSLRGDPLEQYF,TGTGCCAGCAGCTTGAGGGGAGACCCTCTGGAGCAGTACTTC
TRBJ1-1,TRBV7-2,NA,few,CASSFLSLRDRNTEAFF,TGTGCCAGCAGCTTTCTATCCCTACGAGACAGGAACACTGAAGCTTTCTTT
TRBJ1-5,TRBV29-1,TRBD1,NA,CSVQTGSGNQPQHF,TGCAGCGTTCAGACAGGGAGCGGCAATCAGCCCCAGCATTTT
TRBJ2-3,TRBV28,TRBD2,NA,CASSFSRVRKEGGPLDTQYF,TGTGCCAGCAGTTTCTCGAGGGTTCGGAAAGAGGGAGGGCCGTTAGATACGCAGTATTTT
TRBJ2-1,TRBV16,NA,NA,CASTDESSYNEQFF,TGTGCCAGCACCGACGAGAGCTCCTACAATGAGCAGTTCTTC